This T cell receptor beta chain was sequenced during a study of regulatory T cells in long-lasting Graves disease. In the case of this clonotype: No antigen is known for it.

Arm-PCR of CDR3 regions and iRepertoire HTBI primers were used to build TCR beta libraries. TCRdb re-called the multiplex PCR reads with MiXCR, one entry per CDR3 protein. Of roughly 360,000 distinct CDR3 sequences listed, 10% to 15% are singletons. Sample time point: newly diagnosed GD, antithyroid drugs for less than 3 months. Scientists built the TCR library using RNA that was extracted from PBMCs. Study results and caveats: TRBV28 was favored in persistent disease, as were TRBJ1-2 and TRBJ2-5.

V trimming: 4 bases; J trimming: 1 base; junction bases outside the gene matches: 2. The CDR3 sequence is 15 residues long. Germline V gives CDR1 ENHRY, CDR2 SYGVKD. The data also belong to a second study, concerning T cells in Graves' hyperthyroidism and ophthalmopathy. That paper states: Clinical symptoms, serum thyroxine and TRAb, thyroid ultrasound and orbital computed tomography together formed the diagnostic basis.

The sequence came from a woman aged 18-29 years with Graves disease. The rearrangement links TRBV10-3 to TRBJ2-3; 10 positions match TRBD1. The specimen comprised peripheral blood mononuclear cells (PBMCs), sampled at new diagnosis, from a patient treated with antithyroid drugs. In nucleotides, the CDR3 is TGTGCCATCAGTGGAGGGACAGGGGGCACAGATACGCAGTATTTT. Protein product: CAISGGTGGTDTQYF.